This note documents a single T cell receptor (beta chain) sequence. Its cognate antigen is unknown. For every subset, genomic DNA was evenly distributed across several immunoSEQ plates. The assay was immunoSEQ multiplex PCR, and TCRdb's table has in-frame clones only and misses some. The sample shows around 640,000 clones, approximately 96% of them seen only once. The sample comes from a study of shared clonotypes between healthy human individuals. For the study at large: CD4 naive cells filled three plates per donor, CD4 memory three, CD8 naive two and CD8 memory one.

The germline gives CDR1 SGHNT, CDR2 YYREEE (reference sequence). With 4 bases removed from V and 0 bases from J, the gap between germline ends came to 10 bases. This CDR3 has 15 residues. CD45RO-negative, CCR7-positively selected cells formed the naive CD8 fraction, excluding terminally differentiated effector memory CD45RA+ cells. Study results and limitations: Shared clonotypes across all four donors exceeded non-shared ones in generation probability.

This TCR derives from a woman aged 25 to 39 in good health. The V and J genes are TRBV5-4 and TRBJ2-2; D unclear. The sequenced sample was naive CD8+ T cells sorted from blood. The CDR3 bases are TGTGCCAGCAGCCTTGACACCACGAACACCGGGGAGCTGTTTTTT. Its protein is CASSLDTTNTGELFF.